This entry concerns a single T cell receptor (beta chain). The record originates from a study of CD8+ T cells in alopecia areata. V was clipped by 0 bases and J by 0 bases, with 9 bases between them. The CDR3 length is 17 residues. Germline values: CDR1 MGHRA, CDR2 YSYEKL. Treatment indicated: oral pan-JAK inhibitor, 5-10 mg twice daily. RNA, once extracted, was reverse transcribed into cDNA for use as the sequencing template. Profiled with immunoSEQ multiplex PCR; TCRdb holds only in-frame clones, not every one. This sample has 180,000 or so clones, with roughly 64% found just once. This clonotype was sampled from a human donor with alopecia areata. This chain connects TRBV4-1 to TRBJ2-6; D possibly corresponds to TRBD2 (6 bases). Material: CD4+ T cells sorted from blood, obtained at week 24, from a patient treated with tofacitinib. DNA of the CDR3: TGCGCCAGCAGCCAAGAGGGGGGAAGCTCTGGGGCCAACGTCCTGACTTTC. Translating it yields CASSQEGGSSGANVLTF.